The 7 T cell receptor beta chains given below trace back to one sample, sequenced in a study of T cell repertoires in cytomegalovirus infection. TCRdb reanalysed the reads using MiXCR and keeps one entry per CDR3 protein. The table records 200,000 to 300,000 distinct CDR3 sequences, approximately 9.2% of them present only once. Sequencing input: PBMCs. The source of these receptors is a human donor in good health (CMV status not recorded). Some clones in this sample may be carry-over from other donors' samples.

This clonotype occurred many times. V usage is TRBV7-2 and J usage is TRBJ1-2, with D unresolved. Between the trimmed V and J ends, which lost 5 bases and 6 bases, there was a span of 13 bases. The CDR3 contains 13 residues. Germline loops: CDR1 SGHTA, CDR2 FQGNSA. The CDR3 DNA reads TGTGCCAGCAGCCGCCCGGGTGCGCATGGCTACACCTTC. Translation: CASSRPGAHGYTF. Full variable domain (missing parts from reference TRBV7-2 and TRBJ1-2): GAGVSQSPSNKVTEKGKDVELRCDPISGHTALYWYRQSLGQGLEFLIYFQGNSAPDKSGLPSDRFSAERTGGSVSTLTIQRTQQEDSAVYLCASSRPGAHGYTFGSGTRLTVV.

There are many counts of this clonotype. This rearrangement joins TRBV28 to TRBJ2-2, with no clear D. This CDR3 region has 17 residues. V was clipped by 6 bases and J by 0 bases, with 17 bases between them. Per the germline V gene, CDR1 is MDHEN and CDR2 is SYDVKM. CDR3 DNA sequence: TGTGCCAGCAGCCGTTCTACGGGCCTCGCGAACACCGGGGAGCTGTTTTTT. Translated, it gives CASSRSTGLANTGELFF.

This clonotype was observed at least ten times. The rearrangement links TRBV7-2 to TRBJ2-4, with D uncertain. The CDR3 has 16 residues. V was clipped by 5 bases and J by 2 bases, with 16 bases between them. Germline CDR1 is SGHTA and CDR2 is FQGNSA. Here the CDR3 DNA reads TGTGCCAGCAGCGACCCTGGGTCCGCCACCAAAAACATTCAGTACTTC. Its translation: CASSDPGSATKNIQYF. Full variable domain (rest looked up from reference TRBV7-2 and TRBJ2-4): GAGVSQSPSNKVTEKGKDVELRCDPISGHTALYWYRQSLGQGLEFLIYFQGNSAPDKSGLPSDRFSAERTGGSVSTLTIQRTQQEDSAVYLCASSDPGSATKNIQYFGAGTRLSVL.

This clonotype was found many times. V gene TRBV20-1 combines with J gene TRBJ2-1, with TRBD2 identical over 8 bases. The CDR3 length is 15 residues. CDR1 is DFQATT, CDR2 SNEGSKA, per germline (reference sequence). V lost 3 bases, J lost 3 bases, and 7 bases stayed unmatched. CDR3 nucleotides: TGCAGTGCTAGGACTCGGAGCGGGAGCTACAATGAGCAGTTCTTC. It is translated as CSARTRSGSYNEQFF.

This clonotype was counted many times. The chain joins TRBV12-3 or TRBV12-4 to TRBJ2-3; D gene ambiguous. The CDR3 extends over 15 amino acids. Trimming removed 2 bases at V and 9 bases at J, with 18 bases between. Here the CDR3 reads CASSLISPAPGTQYF. In DNA, the CDR3 is TGTGCCAGCAGTTTAATATCCCCCGCGCCTGGCACGCAGTATTTT.

This clonotype was detected many times. J is TRBJ1-2 and V is TRBV7-2, with a possible D match to TRBD1 (6 bases). The ends were cut back, 5 bases at V and 8 bases at J, with 21 bases in the middle. There are 15 residues in the CDR3. The V gene's germline CDR1 is SGHTA and CDR2 FQGNSA. The CDR3 is CASSSPSRGARGYTF. The CDR3 DNA reads as TGTGCCAGCAGCAGCCCGTCTCGGGGGGCTCGCGGCTACACCTTC.

This clonotype was recorded at least ten times. Relative to the germline gene, one junction end is altered; a read error may explain this. The CDR3 is CASSLEVRPLGENEKLFF. Written as DNA, the CDR3 is TGTGCCAGCAGCTTGGAGGTTCGGCCCCTAGGGGAGAATGAAAAACTGTTTTTT. The gene calls are TRBV5-3 and TRBJ1-4, with D maybe TRBD1 (5 bases). TRBV5-3 is an open reading frame, and its role is uncertain. This CDR3 is 18 amino acids long.